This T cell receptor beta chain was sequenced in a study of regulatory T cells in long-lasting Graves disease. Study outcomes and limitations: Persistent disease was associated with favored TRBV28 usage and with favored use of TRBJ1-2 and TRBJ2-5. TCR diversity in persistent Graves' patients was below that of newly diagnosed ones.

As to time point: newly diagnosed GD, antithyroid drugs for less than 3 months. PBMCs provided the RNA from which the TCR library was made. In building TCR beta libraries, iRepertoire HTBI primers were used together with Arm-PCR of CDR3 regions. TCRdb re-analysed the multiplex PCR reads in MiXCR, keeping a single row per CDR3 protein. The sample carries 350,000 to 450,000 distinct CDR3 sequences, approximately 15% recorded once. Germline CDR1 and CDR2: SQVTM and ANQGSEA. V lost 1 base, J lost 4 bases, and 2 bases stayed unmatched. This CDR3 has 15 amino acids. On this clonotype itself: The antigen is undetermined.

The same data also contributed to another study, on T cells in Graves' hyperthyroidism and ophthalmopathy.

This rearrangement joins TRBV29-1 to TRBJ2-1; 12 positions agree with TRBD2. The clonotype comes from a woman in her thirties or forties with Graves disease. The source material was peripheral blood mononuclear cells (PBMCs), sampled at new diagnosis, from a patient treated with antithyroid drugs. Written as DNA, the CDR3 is TGCAGCGTTGAAGGGACTAGCGGGATGTACAATGAGCAGTTCTTC. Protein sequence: CSVEGTSGMYNEQFF.